Listed below are T cell receptor beta chains from one sample, sequenced in a study of blood T cell repertoires in COVID-19. Sequenced by immunoSEQ multiplex PCR; TCRdb stores in-frame clones only, minus some. Here the sample spans roughly 340,000 clones, 89% being singletons. Sample: peripheral blood. All receptors come from a woman aged 25 to 39 with COVID-19, enrolled during active disease. Each CDR3 is given without its conserved first and last residue. Some rows mark clone size as missing; the rest say once, few, many or name a class of expanded clone.

clone_size: once
j_call: TRBJ2-5
v_call: TRBV5-1
cdr3_length: 13
cdr3_aa: ASSSVTGRQETQY

clone_size: few
j_call: TRBJ2-1
v_call: TRBV5-4
cdr3_length: 13
cdr3_aa: ASSTFDRRDNEQF

clone_size: .
j_call: TRBJ1-1
v_call: TRBV10-3
cdr3_length: 12
cdr3_aa: AISELQGATEAF

clone_size: .
j_call: TRBJ1-3
v_call: TRBV5-4
cdr3_length: 13
cdr3_aa: ASSPGQGIGNTIY

clone_size: .
j_call: TRBJ2-3
v_call: TRBV20-1
cdr3_length: 13
cdr3_aa: SASDPLAGTDTQY

clone_size: .
j_call: TRBJ1-6
v_call: TRBV4-1
cdr3_length: 14
cdr3_aa: ASSQERSSYNSPLH

clone_size: .
j_call: TRBJ2-7
v_call: TRBV20-1
cdr3_length: 9
cdr3_aa: SAPEGDEQY

clone_size: .
j_call: TRBJ1-4
v_call: TRBV30
cdr3_length: 12
cdr3_aa: AWTTGVSNEKLF

clone_size: once
j_call: TRBJ1-5
v_call: TRBV3-1/TRBV3-2
cdr3_length: 12
cdr3_aa: ASSLDTSNQPQH

clone_size: few
j_call: TRBJ1-5
v_call: TRBV4-3
cdr3_length: 11
cdr3_aa: ASSRGLDQPQH

clone_size: .
j_call: TRBJ2-2
v_call: TRBV28
cdr3_length: 14
cdr3_aa: ASSLPRGTDTGELF